These 7 T cell receptor beta chains came from one sample sequenced in a study of blood T cell repertoires in COVID-19. Only in-frame clones appear in the TCRdb table, and some are missing; sequencing was by immunoSEQ multiplex PCR. The sample carries 50,000 to 65,000 clones, approximately 89% recorded once. Sequencing was carried out using peripheral blood. The receptors derive from a human donor in a cohort sampled during active COVID-19.

The rearrangement links TRBV2 to TRBJ2-7, with D possibly being TRBD2 (5 bases). The CDR3 is 14 residues long. Per the germline V gene, CDR1 is SNHLY and CDR2 is FYNNEI. Trimming took off 1 base at V and 6 bases at J, with 13 bases between the two ends. The CDR3 nucleotides are TGTGCCAGCAGTGAAGTCGGGGTAGCAGGCGAGCAGTACTTC. Protein: CASSEVGVAGEQYF.

This clone was observed many times. V and J are TRBV12-3 or TRBV12-4 and TRBJ2-7; TRBD1 is a possible D gene (6 bases). CDR3 length: 13 residues. Trimming took 1 base from V and 2 from J, leaving 6 bases between them. The CDR3 protein is CASSLEGAYEQYF. CDR3 nucleotide sequence: TGTGCCAGCAGTTTAGAGGGGGCCTACGAGCAGTACTTC.

The V gene is TRBV24-1, the J gene TRBJ2-7; D perhaps matches TRBD2 (5 bases). V lost 9 bases and J 7 bases, leaving 24 bases between the germline ends. The CDR3 has 15 amino acids. CDR1 is KGHDR and CDR2 is SFDVKD in the germline V gene. The CDR3 here is CATFDPGFLRWEQYF. The CDR3 DNA sequence: TGTGCCACCTTCGATCCGGGATTCCTCCGCTGGGAGCAGTACTTC.

This clone was counted a few times. J is TRBJ2-6 and V is TRBV7-9, with 8 bases matching TRBD1. This CDR3 region has 17 residues. The trim removed 5 bases at V and 4 bases at J, leaving 10 bases unmatched. Germline-derived CDR1 and CDR2 are SEHNR and FQNEAQ (reference sequence). CDR3 bases: TGTGCCAGCAGCCCCCACCAGGGGGCGCTCGGGGCCAACGTCCTGACTTTC. Its translation is CASSPHQGALGANVLTF.

The V call is TRBV11-2, the J call TRBJ1-5, with D unclear. Between the trimmed V and J ends, which lost 5 bases and 7 bases, there was a span of 9 bases. The V gene's germline CDR1 is SGHAT and CDR2 FQNNGV. The CDR3 has 12 residues. The CDR3 sequence is CASSILGQPQHF. CDR3 bases: TGTGCCAGCAGCATACTCGGGCAGCCCCAGCATTTT.

The V gene is TRBV11-2, the J gene TRBJ2-3, with D maybe TRBD2 (6 bases). The CDR3 contains 18 residues. V shed 5 bases and J shed 4 bases, with 25 bases lying between them. Germline assignment: CDR1 SGHAT and CDR2 FQNNGV. The CDR3 reads CASSKLRPGLDSSDTQYF. The CDR3 bases are TGTGCCAGCAGCAAACTTCGACCGGGACTCGACTCCTCAGATACGCAGTATTTT.

The rearrangement uses TRBV6-5 and TRBJ2-7, with 9 bases lining up with TRBD1. V lost 1 base, J lost 0 bases, and 4 bases stayed unmatched. Per germline, CDR1 MNHEY and CDR2 SVGAGI. This CDR3 has 16 amino acids. CDR3 nucleotide sequence: TGTGCCAGCAGTTACTTTAGGGACAGGGACTCCTACGAGCAGTACTTC. Its translation is CASSYFRDRDSYEQYF.